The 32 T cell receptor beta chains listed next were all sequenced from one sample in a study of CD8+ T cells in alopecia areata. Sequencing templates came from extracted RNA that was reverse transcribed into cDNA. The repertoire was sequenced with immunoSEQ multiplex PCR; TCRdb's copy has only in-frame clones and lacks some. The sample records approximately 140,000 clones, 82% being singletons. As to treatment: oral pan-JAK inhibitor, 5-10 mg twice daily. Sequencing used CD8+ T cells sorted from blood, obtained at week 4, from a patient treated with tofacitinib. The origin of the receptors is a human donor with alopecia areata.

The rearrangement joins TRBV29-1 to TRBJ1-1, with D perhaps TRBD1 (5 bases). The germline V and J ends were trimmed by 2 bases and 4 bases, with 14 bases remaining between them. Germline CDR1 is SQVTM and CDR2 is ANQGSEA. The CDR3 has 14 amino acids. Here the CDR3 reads CSVELWGTGTEAFF. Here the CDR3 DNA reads TGCAGCGTTGAACTTTGGGGGACGGGCACTGAAGCTTTCTTT.

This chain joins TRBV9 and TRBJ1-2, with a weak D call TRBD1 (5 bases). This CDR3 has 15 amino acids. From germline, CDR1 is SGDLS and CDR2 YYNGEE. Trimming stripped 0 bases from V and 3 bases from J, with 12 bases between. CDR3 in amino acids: CASSVASQGDYGYTF. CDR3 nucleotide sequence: TGTGCCAGCAGCGTAGCGAGCCAGGGAGACTATGGCTACACCTTC.

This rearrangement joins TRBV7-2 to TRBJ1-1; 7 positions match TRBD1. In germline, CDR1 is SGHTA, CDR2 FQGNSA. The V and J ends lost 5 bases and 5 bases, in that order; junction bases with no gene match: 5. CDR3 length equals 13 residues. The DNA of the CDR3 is TGTGCCAGCAGCAACAGGGGTATGACTGAAGCTTTCTTT. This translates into CASSNRGMTEAFF.

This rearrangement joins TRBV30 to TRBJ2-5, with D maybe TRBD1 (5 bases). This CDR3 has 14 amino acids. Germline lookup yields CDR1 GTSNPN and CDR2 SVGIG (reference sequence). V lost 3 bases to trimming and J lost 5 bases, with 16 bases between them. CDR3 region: CAWSRAPGIETQYF. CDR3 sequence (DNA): TGTGCCTGGAGCAGGGCCCCAGGGATCGAGACCCAGTACTTC.

This chain's CDR3 is CASSVRYQETQYF. CDR3 nucleotide sequence: TGTGCCAGCAGCGTAAGGTACCAAGAGACCCAGTACTTC. The rearrangement joins TRBV7-8 to TRBJ2-5; D is undetermined. V lost 5 bases to trimming and J lost 0 bases, with 7 bases between them. Germline V lookup: CDR1 SGHVS, CDR2 FQNEAQ. CDR3 length: 13 amino acids.

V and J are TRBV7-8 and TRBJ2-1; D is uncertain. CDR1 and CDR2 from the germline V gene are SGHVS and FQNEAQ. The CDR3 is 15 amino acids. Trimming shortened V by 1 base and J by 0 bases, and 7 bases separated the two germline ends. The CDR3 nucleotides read TGTGCCAGCAGCTTAGTCGACGGCTCCTACAATGAGCAGTTCTTC. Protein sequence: CASSLVDGSYNEQFF.

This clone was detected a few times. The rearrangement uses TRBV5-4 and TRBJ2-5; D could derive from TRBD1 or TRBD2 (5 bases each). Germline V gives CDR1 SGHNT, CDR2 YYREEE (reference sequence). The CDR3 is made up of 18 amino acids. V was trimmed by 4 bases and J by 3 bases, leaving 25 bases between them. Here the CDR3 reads CASSRTGFGDPNEETQYF. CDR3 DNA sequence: TGTGCCAGCAGCCGAACGGGTTTTGGGGACCCTAATGAAGAGACCCAGTACTTC.

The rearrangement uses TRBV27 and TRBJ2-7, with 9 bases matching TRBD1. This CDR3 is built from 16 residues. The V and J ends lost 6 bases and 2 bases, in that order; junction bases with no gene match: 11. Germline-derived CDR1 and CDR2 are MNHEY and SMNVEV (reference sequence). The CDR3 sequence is CASRGTGTGITYEQYF. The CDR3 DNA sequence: TGTGCCAGCAGAGGAACCGGGACAGGGATCACCTACGAGCAGTACTTC.

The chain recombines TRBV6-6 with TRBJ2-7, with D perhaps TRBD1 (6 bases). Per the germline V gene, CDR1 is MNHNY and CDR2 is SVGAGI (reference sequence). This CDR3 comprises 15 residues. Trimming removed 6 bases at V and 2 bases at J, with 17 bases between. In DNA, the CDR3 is TGTGCCAGCAGAAACAGGGAGAGTACGGCCTACGAGCAGTACTTC. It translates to CASRNRESTAYEQYF.

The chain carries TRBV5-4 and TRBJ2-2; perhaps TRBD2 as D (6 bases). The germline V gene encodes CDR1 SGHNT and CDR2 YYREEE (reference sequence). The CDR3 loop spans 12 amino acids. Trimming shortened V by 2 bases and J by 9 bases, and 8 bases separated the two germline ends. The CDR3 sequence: CASSLAGRELFF. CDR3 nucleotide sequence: TGTGCCAGCAGCTTAGCGGGCAGGGAGCTGTTTTTT.

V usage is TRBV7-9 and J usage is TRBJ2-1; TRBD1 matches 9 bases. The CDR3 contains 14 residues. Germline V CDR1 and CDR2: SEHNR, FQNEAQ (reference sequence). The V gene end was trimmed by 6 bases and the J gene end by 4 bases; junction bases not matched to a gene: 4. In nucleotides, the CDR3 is TGTGCCAGCAGATCGACAGGGGGTTACAATGAGCAGTTCTTC. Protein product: CASRSTGGYNEQFF.

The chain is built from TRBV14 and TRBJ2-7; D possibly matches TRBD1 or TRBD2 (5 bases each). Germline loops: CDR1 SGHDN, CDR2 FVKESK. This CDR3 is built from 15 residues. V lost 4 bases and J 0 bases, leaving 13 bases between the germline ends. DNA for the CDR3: TGTGCCAGCAGCCGTAACGTTGGGACCTCCTACGAGCAGTACTTC. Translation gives CASSRNVGTSYEQYF.

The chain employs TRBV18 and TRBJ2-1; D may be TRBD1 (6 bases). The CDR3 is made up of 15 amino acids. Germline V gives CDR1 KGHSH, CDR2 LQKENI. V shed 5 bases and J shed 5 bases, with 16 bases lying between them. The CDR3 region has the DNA TGTGCCAGCTCAACTCCAGGGGTCAGGGACAATGAGCAGTTCTTC. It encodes CASSTPGVRDNEQFF.

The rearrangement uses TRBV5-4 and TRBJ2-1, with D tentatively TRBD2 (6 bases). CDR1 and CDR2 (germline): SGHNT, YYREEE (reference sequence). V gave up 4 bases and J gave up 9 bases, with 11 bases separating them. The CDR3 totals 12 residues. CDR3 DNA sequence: TGTGCCAGCAGCCTGGGGGGTTCTGAGCAGTTCTTC. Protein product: CASSLGGSEQFF.

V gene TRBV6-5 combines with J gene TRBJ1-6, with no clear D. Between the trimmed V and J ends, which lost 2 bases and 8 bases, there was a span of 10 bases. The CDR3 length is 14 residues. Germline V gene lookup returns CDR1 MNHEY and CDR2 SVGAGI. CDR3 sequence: CASSYGRSDSPLHF. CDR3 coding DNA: TGTGCCAGCAGTTACGGACGGTCTGATTCACCCCTCCACTTT.

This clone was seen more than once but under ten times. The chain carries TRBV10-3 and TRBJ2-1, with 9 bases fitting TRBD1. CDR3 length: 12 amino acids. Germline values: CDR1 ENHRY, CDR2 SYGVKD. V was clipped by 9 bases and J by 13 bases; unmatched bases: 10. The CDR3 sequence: CAIGGQGLLQFF. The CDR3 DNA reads TGTGCCATTGGAGGACAGGGGCTATTACAGTTCTTC.

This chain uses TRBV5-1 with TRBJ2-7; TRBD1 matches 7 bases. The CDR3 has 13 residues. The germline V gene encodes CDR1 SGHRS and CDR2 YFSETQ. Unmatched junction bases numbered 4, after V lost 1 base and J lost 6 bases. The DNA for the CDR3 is TGCGCCAGCAGCTTGACAGGGGTGGCCGAGCAGTACTTC. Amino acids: CASSLTGVAEQYF.

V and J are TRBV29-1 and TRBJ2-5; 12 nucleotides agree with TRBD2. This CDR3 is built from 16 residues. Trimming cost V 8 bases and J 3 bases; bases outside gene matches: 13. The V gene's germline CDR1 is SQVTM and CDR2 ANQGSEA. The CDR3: CSIWTSGAPREETQYF. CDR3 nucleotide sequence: TGCAGCATCTGGACTAGCGGGGCTCCCCGGGAAGAGACCCAGTACTTC.

CDR3 protein: CASSLSGRTYEQYF. The CDR3 region has the DNA TGTGCCAGCAGCTTAAGCGGACGGACCTACGAGCAGTACTTC. The chain joins TRBV7-9 to TRBJ2-7, with D maybe TRBD2 (5 bases). V dropped 2 bases and J dropped 2 bases, with 10 bases sitting between them. The CDR3 has 14 residues. The germline CDR1 and CDR2 sequences are SEHNR and FQNEAQ (reference sequence).

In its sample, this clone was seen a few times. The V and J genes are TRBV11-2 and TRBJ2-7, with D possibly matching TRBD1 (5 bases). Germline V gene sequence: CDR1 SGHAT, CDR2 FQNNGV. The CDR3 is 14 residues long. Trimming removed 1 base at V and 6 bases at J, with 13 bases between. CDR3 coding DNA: TGTGCCAGCAGCTTAGGTGCAGGGCTCGGCGAGCAGTACTTC. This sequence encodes CASSLGAGLGEQYF.

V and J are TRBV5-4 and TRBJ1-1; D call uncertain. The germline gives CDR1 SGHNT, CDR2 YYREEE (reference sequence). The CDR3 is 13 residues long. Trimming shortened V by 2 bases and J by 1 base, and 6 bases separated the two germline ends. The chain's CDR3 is CASSFSENTEAFF. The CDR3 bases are TGTGCCAGCAGCTTCTCTGAGAACACTGAAGCTTTCTTT.

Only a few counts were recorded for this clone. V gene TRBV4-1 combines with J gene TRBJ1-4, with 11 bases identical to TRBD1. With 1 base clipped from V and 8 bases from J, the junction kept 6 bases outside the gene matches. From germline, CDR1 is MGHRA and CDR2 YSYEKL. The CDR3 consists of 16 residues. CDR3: CASSQAWGQGDEKLFF. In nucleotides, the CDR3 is TGCGCCAGCAGCCAAGCTTGGGGACAGGGGGACGAAAAACTGTTTTTT.

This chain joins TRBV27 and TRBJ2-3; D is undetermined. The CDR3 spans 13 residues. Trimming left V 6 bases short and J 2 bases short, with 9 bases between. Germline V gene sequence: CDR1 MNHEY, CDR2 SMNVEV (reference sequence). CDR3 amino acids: CASSTRITDTQYF. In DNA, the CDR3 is TGTGCCAGCAGCACCCGCATCACAGATACGCAGTATTTT.

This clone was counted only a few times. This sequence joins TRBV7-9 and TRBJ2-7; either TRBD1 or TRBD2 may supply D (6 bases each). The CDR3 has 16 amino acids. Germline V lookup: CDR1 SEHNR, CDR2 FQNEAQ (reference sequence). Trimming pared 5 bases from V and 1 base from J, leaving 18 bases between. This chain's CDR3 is CASSQYRRGPSYEQYF. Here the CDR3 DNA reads TGTGCCAGCAGCCAATACCGCCGGGGGCCATCCTACGAGCAGTACTTC.

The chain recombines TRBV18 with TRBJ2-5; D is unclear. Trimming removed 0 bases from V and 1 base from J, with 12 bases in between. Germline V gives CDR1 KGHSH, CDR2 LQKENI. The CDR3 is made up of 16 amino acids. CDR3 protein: CASSPPYTRVQETQYF. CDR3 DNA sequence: TGTGCCAGCTCACCACCTTATACCCGAGTCCAAGAGACCCAGTACTTC.

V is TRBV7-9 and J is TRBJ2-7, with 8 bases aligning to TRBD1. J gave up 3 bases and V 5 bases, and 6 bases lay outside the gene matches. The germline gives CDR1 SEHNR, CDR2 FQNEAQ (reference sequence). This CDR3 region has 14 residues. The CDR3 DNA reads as TGTGCCAGCAGCGTTCCGGGACAGGTCTACGAGCAGTACTTC. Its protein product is CASSVPGQVYEQYF.

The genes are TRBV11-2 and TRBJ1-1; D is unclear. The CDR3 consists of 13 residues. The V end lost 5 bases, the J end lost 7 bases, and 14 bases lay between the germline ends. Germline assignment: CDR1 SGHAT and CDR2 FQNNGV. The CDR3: CASSLNLHLEAFF. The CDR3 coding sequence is TGTGCCAGCAGCCTAAATTTACACCTTGAAGCTTTCTTT.

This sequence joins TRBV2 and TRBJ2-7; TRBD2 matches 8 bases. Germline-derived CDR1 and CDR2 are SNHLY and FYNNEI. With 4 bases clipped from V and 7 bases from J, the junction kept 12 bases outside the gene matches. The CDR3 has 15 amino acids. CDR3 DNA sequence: TGTGCCAGCAGTGTGCCGGGACTAGAATCTGGTGAGCAGTACTTC. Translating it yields CASSVPGLESGEQYF. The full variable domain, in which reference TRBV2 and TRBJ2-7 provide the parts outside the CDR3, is EPEVTQTPSHQVTQMGQEVILRCVPISNHLYFYWYRQILGQKVEFLVSFYNNEISEKSEIFDDQFSVERPDGSNFTLKIRSTKLEDSAMYFCASSVPGLESGEQYFGPGTRLTVT.

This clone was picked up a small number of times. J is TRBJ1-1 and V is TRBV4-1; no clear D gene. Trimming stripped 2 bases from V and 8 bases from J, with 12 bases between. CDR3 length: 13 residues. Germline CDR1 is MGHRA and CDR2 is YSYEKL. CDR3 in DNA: TGCGCCAGCAGCCAAACCCGGGCCTTCGAAGCTTTCTTT. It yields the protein CASSQTRAFEAFF.

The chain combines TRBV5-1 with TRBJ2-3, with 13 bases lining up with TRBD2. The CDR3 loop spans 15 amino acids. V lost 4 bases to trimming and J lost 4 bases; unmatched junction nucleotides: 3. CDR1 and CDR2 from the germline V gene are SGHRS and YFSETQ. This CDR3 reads CASSGLAGVSDTQYF. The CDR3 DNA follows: TGCGCCAGCAGCGGACTAGCGGGGGTGTCAGATACGCAGTATTTT.

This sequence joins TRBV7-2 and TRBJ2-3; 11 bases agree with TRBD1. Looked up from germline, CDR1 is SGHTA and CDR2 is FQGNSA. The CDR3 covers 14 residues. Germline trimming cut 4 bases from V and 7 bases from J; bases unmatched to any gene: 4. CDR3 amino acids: CASSYGTGGNTQYF. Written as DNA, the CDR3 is TGTGCCAGCAGCTATGGGACAGGGGGGAATACGCAGTATTTT.

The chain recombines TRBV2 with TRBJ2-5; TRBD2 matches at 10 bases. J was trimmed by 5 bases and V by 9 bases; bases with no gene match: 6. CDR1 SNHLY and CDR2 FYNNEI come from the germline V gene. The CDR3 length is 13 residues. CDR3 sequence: CASHGTSAETQYF. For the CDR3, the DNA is TGTGCCAGTCACGGGACTAGCGCGGAGACCCAGTACTTC.